This T cell receptor (beta chain) was documented in a study of cytomegalovirus exposure and HLA in healthy donors. Comments on this clone: At one end, the junction sequence differs from germline, possibly due to a read error.

Primers: 60 Vbeta forward and 13 Jbeta reverse. Using immunoSEQ multiplex PCR, the repertoire was profiled, and TCRdb retains in-frame clones only, with some absent. This table holds some 150,000 clones. CDR3 length equals 19 residues. CDR1 and CDR2 from the germline V gene are SGHDT and YYEEEE. The receptor's source is a woman under 30 in good health and CMV-seronegative. Source material: PBMCs. This chain links TRBV5-6 with TRBJ2-5; 9 positions agree with TRBD1. The CDR3 nucleotides are TGTGCCAGCAGCTTGGCGTGGGGACAGGGAGACCGACCCGAAGAAACCCAGTACTTC. Its protein is CASSLAWGQGDRPEETQYF.